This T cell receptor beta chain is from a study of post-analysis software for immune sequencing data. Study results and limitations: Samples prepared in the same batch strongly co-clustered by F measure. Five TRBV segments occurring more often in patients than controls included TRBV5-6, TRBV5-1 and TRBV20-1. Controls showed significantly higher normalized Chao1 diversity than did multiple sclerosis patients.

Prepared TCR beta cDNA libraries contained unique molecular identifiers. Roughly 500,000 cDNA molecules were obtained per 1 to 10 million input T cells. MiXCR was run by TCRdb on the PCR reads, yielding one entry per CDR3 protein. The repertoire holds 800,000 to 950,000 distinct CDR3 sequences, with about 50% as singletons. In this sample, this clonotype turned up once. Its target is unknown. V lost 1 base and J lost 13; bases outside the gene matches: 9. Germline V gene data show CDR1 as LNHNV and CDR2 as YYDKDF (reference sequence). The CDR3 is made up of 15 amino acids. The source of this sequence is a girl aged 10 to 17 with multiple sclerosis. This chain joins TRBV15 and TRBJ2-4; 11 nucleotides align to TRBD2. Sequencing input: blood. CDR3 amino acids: CATSRVSGGAGEQYF. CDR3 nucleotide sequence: TGTGCCACCAGCAGAGTTAGCGGGGGGGCCGGTGAGCAGTACTTC.